The sequence of this T cell receptor beta chain was determined in a study of T-cell memory formation after mild COVID-19. The wider study: TCR clusters mostly belonged to single donors.

This clonotype was recorded a few times. The antigen remains undetermined. Study-level results: Chiefly within CM and EM were the contracting CD4+ clones; CD8+ ones were within EMRA. The appearance of some responding clones in pre-infection memory suggested that cross-reactive memory joined.

Trimming removed 4 bases at V and 7 bases at J, with 14 bases between. The CDR3 is 14 residues long. Germline CDR1 reads MGHRA; CDR2 reads YSYEKL. Barcoded TCR alpha and TCR beta cDNA libraries with UMIs came from 5'RACE using constant-segment primers. One entry per CDR3 protein, called by TCRdb with MiXCR from the 5' RACE reads. This sample has fewer than 250,000 distinct CDR3 sequences, with 27% found just once. The chain employs TRBV4-1 and TRBJ1-5; D call uncertain. The sequence was collected from an adult woman who had mild COVID-19 (a few samples of this study predate the infection). Cell type and time point are not known. The sequencing sample was made of PBMCs or a T cell subset sorted from them (not recorded which). This CDR3 is CASSPAGPRQPQHF. The DNA of the CDR3 is TGCGCCAGCAGCCCCGCCGGCCCGCGGCAGCCCCAGCATTTT.